Listed here are 15 T cell receptor beta chains from one sample, sequenced in a study of siplizumab effects on memory and regulatory T cells. Sequenced by immunoSEQ multiplex PCR; TCRdb stores in-frame clones only, minus some. The sample includes 75,000 to 100,000 clones, just under 95% of them seen just once. The material sequenced was non-Treg CD4+ T cells sorted from blood. The receptors were sampled from a human donor in good health.

The rearrangement links TRBV14 to TRBJ2-7; either TRBD1 or TRBD2 may supply D (5 bases each). CDR3 length: 13 amino acids. The ends were cut back, 4 bases at V and 6 bases at J, with 13 bases in the middle. Germline-derived CDR1 and CDR2 are SGHDN and FVKESK. CDR3 nucleotides: TGTGCCAGCAGCCCCCAAACTGGGACCGAGCAGTACTTC. Translating it yields CASSPQTGTEQYF.

CDR3 sequence: CAISRASTDTQYF. The CDR3, as DNA: TGTGCCATCAGCCGGGCCAGCACAGATACGCAGTATTTT. The genes are TRBV10-3 and TRBJ2-3; D gene ambiguous. V dropped 6 bases and J dropped 0 bases, with 7 bases sitting between them. The CDR3 is 13 amino acids. CDR1 is ENHRY, CDR2 SYGVKD, per germline.

This chain joins TRBV2 and TRBJ2-6; D gene ambiguous. The CDR3 is 17 amino acids. The germline CDR1 and CDR2 sequences are SNHLY and FYNNEI. The V gene lost 1 base and the J gene lost 2 bases, with 12 bases spanning the gap. The CDR3 protein is CASSEDRAVTGANVLTF. CDR3 sequence (DNA): TGTGCCAGCAGTGAAGATAGGGCAGTGACTGGGGCCAACGTCCTGACTTTC.

This clone was counted a single time. This sequence joins TRBV5-1 and TRBJ1-4, with TRBD1 matching 7 bases. Germline V gene sequence: CDR1 SGHRS, CDR2 YFSETQ. This CDR3 spans 14 amino acids. With V trimmed by 4 bases and J by 8 bases, 8 bases remained unmatched. The CDR3 DNA follows: TGCGCCAGCAGCCCACGATCGGGACAGGAAAAACTGTTTTTT. It specifies CASSPRSGQEKLFF.

The V call is TRBV7-3, the J call TRBJ2-7; the D gene could be TRBD1 or TRBD2 (5 bases each). Trimming left V 5 bases short and J 2 bases short, with 19 bases between. The germline V gene encodes CDR1 SGHTA and CDR2 FQGTGA. The CDR3 has 16 amino acids. The CDR3 loop reads CASSPAPRGPTYEQYF. In DNA form, the CDR3 reads TGTGCCAGCAGCCCAGCACCCCGGGGCCCGACCTACGAGCAGTACTTC.

The chain carries TRBV11-2 and TRBJ1-2; 9 bases map to TRBD1. V lost 5 bases, J lost 6 bases, and 10 bases stayed unmatched. CDR3 size: 15 residues. Per the germline V gene, CDR1 is SGHAT and CDR2 is FQNNGV. The CDR3 protein is CASSAKTGGADGYTF. The CDR3 coding sequence is TGTGCCAGCAGCGCCAAAACAGGGGGCGCGGATGGCTACACCTTC.

This sequence joins TRBV19 and TRBJ1-5; 7 bases agree with TRBD1. CDR3 length: 15 amino acids. Germline CDR1 LNHDA, CDR2 SQIVND (reference sequence). The trim removed 4 bases at V and 3 bases at J, leaving 6 bases unmatched. As DNA, the CDR3 is TGTGCCAGTAGTAGGCAGACAGGGAACAATCAGCCCCAGCATTTT. Amino acid sequence: CASSRQTGNNQPQHF.

V and J are TRBV19 and TRBJ1-1; D remains unclear. This CDR3 is built from 11 residues. V dropped 3 bases and J dropped 8 bases, with 7 bases sitting between them. CDR1 is LNHDA, CDR2 SQIVND, per germline (reference sequence). This chain's CDR3 is CASSMRWEAFF. CDR3 sequence (DNA): TGTGCCAGTAGTATGCGGTGGGAAGCTTTCTTT.

The chain couples TRBV28 to TRBJ1-2; no reliable D call. CDR3 length equals 12 residues. Trimming took off 3 bases at V and 5 bases at J, with 7 bases between the two ends. From germline, CDR1 is MDHEN and CDR2 SYDVKM. In nucleotides, the CDR3 is TGTGCCAGCAGTTTTGGGGTATATGGCTACACCTTC. Its translation is CASSFGVYGYTF.

This chain uses TRBV5-1 with TRBJ1-1, with 7 bases lining up with TRBD1. This CDR3 spans 16 amino acids. The J segment lost 2 bases and the V segment lost 4 bases, leaving 11 bases of the junction unmatched. Germline lookup yields CDR1 SGHRS and CDR2 YFSETQ. The CDR3 spells CASSRRTGAINTEAFF. The CDR3 DNA is TGCGCCAGCAGCCGCCGGACAGGAGCAATTAACACTGAAGCTTTCTTT.

This clone was recorded a few times. This chain connects TRBV18 to TRBJ1-5; D ambiguous. This CDR3 contains 14 residues. The V end lost 6 bases, the J end lost 5 bases, and 14 bases lay between the germline ends. Per the germline V gene, CDR1 is KGHSH and CDR2 is LQKENI. CDR3 DNA sequence: TGTGCCAGCTCCAAGGCCCCGCCGGATCAGCCCCAGCATTTT. It translates to CASSKAPPDQPQHF.

The rearrangement joins TRBV7-9 to TRBJ1-2; D perhaps matches TRBD1 (5 bases). The CDR3 has 13 amino acids. V was trimmed by 6 bases and J by 8 bases, leaving 16 bases between them. Germline values: CDR1 SEHNR, CDR2 FQNEAQ (reference sequence). The CDR3 coding sequence is TGTGCCAGCAGTTACTATCAGGGTAACGGCTACACCTTC. It encodes CASSYYQGNGYTF. Looking up the rest from reference TRBV7-9 and TRBJ1-2 gives the full variable domain: DTGVSQNPRHKITKRGQNVTFRCDPISEHNRLYWYRQTLGQGPEFLTYFQNEAQLEKSRLLSDRFSAERPKGSFSTLEIQRTEQGDSAMYLCASSYYQGNGYTFGSGTRLTVV.

The V gene is TRBV10-1, the J gene TRBJ2-1, with 16 bases lining up with TRBD2. The CDR3 is made up of 16 amino acids. The V gene end was trimmed by 5 bases and the J gene end by 5 bases; junction bases not matched to a gene: 3. From germline, CDR1 is WNHNN and CDR2 SYGVQD (reference sequence). The CDR3 region is CASSMGLAGGDNEQFF. CDR3 in DNA: TGCGCCAGCAGTATGGGACTAGCGGGAGGGGACAATGAGCAGTTCTTC.

The chain uses TRBV10-3 and TRBJ2-1, with 10 bases matching TRBD2. CDR3 size: 15 residues. CDR1 is ENHRY, CDR2 SYGVKD, per germline. With 3 bases clipped from V and 4 bases from J, the junction kept 3 bases outside the gene matches. For the CDR3, the DNA is TGTGCCATCAGTGATCTAGCGGGAGTATACAATGAGCAGTTCTTC. As protein: CAISDLAGVYNEQFF.

The J gene is TRBJ2-7, the V gene TRBV5-6; unclear D gene. Trimming removed 4 bases from V and 0 bases from J, with 11 bases in between. Germline loops: CDR1 SGHDT, CDR2 YYEEEE. This CDR3 comprises 14 residues. CDR3 sequence: CASSLPDTSYEQYF. The CDR3 coding sequence is TGTGCCAGCAGCCTGCCTGACACCTCCTACGAGCAGTACTTC.